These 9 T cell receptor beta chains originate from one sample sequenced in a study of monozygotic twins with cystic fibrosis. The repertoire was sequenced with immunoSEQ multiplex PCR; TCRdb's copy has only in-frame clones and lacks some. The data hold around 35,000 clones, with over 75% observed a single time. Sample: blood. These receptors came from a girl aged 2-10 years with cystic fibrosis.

The CDR3 protein is CASSHRGGGAEQYF. CDR3 in DNA: TGTGCCAGCAGCCACAGGGGTGGGGGCGCCGAGCAGTACTTC. The chain recombines TRBV11-3 with TRBJ2-7; the match to TRBD1 covers 7 bases. CDR3 length equals 14 residues. Losses at the gene ends were 5 bases for V and 6 bases for J; bases not matched to a gene: 10. Germline V CDR1 and CDR2: SGHNT, YENEEA. Full variable domain (outside the CDR3, taken from reference TRBV11-3 and TRBJ2-7): EAGVVQSPRYKIIEKKQPVAFWCNPISGHNTLYWYLQNLGQGPELLIRYENEEAVDDSQLPKDRFSAERLKGVDSTLKIQPAELGDSAVYLCASSHRGGGAEQYFGPGTRLTVT.

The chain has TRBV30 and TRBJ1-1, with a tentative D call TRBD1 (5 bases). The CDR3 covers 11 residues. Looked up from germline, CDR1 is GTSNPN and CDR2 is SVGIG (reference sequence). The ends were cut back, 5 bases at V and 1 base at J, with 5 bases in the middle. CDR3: CAWGQNTEAFF. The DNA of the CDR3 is TGTGCCTGGGGACAGAACACTGAAGCTTTCTTT.

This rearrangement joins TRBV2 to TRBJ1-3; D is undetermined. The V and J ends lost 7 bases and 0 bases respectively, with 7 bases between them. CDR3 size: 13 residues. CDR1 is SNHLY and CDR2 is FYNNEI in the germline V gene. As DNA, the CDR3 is TGTGCCAGCATGTACAACTCTGGAAACACCATATATTTT. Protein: CASMYNSGNTIYF.

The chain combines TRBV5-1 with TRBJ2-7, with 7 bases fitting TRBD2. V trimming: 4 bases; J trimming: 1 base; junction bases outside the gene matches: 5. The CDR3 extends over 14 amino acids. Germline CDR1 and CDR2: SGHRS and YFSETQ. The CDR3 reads CASSGGAGSYEQYF. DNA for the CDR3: TGCGCCAGCAGCGGAGGAGCGGGGTCCTACGAGCAGTACTTC.

As DNA, the CDR3 is TGTGCCTTCGCCGGGACAGTCGATTCTGGAAACACCATATATTTT. Protein: CAFAGTVDSGNTIYF. This chain links TRBV30 with TRBJ1-3; 7 bases fit TRBD1. The V gene end was trimmed by 7 bases and the J gene end by 1 base; junction bases not matched to a gene: 10. Germline V lookup: CDR1 GTSNPN, CDR2 SVGIG (reference sequence). The CDR3 consists of 15 residues.

The CDR3 region has the DNA TGCAGCGTTGGACCGGACAGGCGCTACACCTTC. Its translation is CSVGPDRRYTF. The chain recombines TRBV29-1 with TRBJ1-2, with 7 bases fitting TRBD1. Germline V gene data show CDR1 as SQVTM and CDR2 as ANQGSEA. With V trimmed by 4 bases and J by 9 bases, 5 bases remained unmatched. This CDR3 spans 11 amino acids. The full variable domain, its missing parts supplied by reference TRBV29-1 and TRBJ1-2, is SAVISQKPSRDICQRGTSLTIQCQVDSQVTMMFWYRQQPGQSLTLIATANQGSEATYESGFVIDKFPISRPNLTFSTLTVSNMSPEDSSIYLCSVGPDRRYTFGSGTRLTVV.

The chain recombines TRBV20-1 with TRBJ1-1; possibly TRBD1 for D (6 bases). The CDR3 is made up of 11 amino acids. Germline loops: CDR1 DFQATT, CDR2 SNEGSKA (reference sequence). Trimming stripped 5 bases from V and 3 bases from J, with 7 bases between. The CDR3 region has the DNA TGCAGTGCTCCAGGGGACACTGAAGCTTTCTTT. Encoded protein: CSAPGDTEAFF.

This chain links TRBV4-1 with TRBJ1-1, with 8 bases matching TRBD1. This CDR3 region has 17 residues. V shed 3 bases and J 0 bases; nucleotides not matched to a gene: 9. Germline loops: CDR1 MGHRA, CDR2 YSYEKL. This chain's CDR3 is CASSHPPGQAMNTEAFF. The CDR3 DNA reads TGCGCCAGCAGCCACCCTCCGGGACAGGCGATGAACACTGAAGCTTTCTTT.

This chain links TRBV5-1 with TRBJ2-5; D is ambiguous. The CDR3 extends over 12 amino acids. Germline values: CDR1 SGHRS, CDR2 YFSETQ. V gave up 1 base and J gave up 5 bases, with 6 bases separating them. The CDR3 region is CASSLRTETQYF. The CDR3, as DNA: TGCGCCAGCAGCTTGAGGACGGAGACCCAGTACTTC.